A single sample is the source of the 27 T cell receptor beta chains below, sequenced in a study of cytomegalovirus exposure and HLA in healthy donors. Both 60 Vbeta primers and 13 Jbeta primers went into the PCR. Sequencing was performed with immunoSEQ multiplex PCR; in TCRdb, only in-frame clones are kept and a portion is missing. The data contain approximately 77,000 clones, 75% to 80% of them singletons. What was sequenced was PBMCs. The source is a man in his forties or fifties in good health and CMV-seronegative.

CDR3 loop: CASSVGDRGRDGYTF. CDR3 sequence (DNA): TGTGCCAGCAGCGTAGGGGACAGGGGGCGAGATGGCTACACCTTC. This chain joins TRBV9 and TRBJ1-2; TRBD1 matches 12 bases. The CDR3 is made up of 15 amino acids. Germline CDR1 is SGDLS and CDR2 is YYNGEE. Trimming took 0 bases from V and 6 from J; bases not matched to a gene: 3.

The chain has TRBV29-1 and TRBJ1-2; D is unresolved. V gave up 4 bases and J gave up 4 bases, with 13 bases separating them. The CDR3 runs 13 residues. Germline CDR1 reads SQVTM; CDR2 reads ANQGSEA. In DNA form, the CDR3 reads TGCAGCGTTGCCACACCCGGGAGCTATGGCTACACCTTC. Its protein product is CSVATPGSYGYTF.

The V and J genes are TRBV5-4 and TRBJ1-1, with no clear D. Germline assignment: CDR1 SGHNT and CDR2 YYREEE (reference sequence). The ends were cut back, 4 bases at V and 3 bases at J, with 22 bases in the middle. The CDR3 is 17 residues long. DNA for the CDR3: TGTGCCAGCAGCCTGGACGGGTTATCGGTCGTAGACACTGAAGCTTTCTTT. This gives the protein CASSLDGLSVVDTEAFF.

This chain joins TRBV7-9 and TRBJ2-5, with 7 bases lining up with TRBD1. The CDR3 is 15 amino acids. Trimming cost V 3 bases and J 5 bases; bases outside gene matches: 9. Looked up from germline, CDR1 is SEHNR and CDR2 is FQNEAQ (reference sequence). The CDR3 nucleotides read TGTGCCAGCAGCTTGAGGACAGGCCTCCGGGAGACCCAGTACTTC. Translating it yields CASSLRTGLRETQYF.

The CDR3 bases are TGTGCCAGCAGCAGAGACAGGGGGACTGAAGCTTTCTTT. It codes for CASSRDRGTEAFF. V and J are TRBV7-3 and TRBJ1-1; 9 nucleotides match TRBD1. CDR1 SGHTA and CDR2 FQGTGA come from the germline V gene. After removal of 5 bases from V and 5 bases from J, the junction contained 3 bases not matched to a gene. CDR3 length equals 13 residues.

This clone was picked up a small number of times. The gene calls are TRBV11-2 and TRBJ2-7; the D gene is possibly TRBD1 (7 bases). The germline V gene encodes CDR1 SGHAT and CDR2 FQNNGV. The V end lost 8 bases, the J end lost 3 bases, and 23 bases lay between the germline ends. This CDR3 has 16 residues. CDR3 protein: CASSIGAGQTSYEQYF. The CDR3 DNA reads as TGTGCCAGCTCCATAGGGGCGGGACAGACAAGCTACGAGCAGTACTTC.

The CDR3 is CARRTSGNGGITDTQYF. The CDR3 DNA sequence: TGTGCCCGCCGGACTAGCGGGAACGGCGGGATCACAGATACGCAGTATTTT. This chain uses TRBV2 with TRBJ2-3; 12 nucleotides align to TRBD2. V shed 11 bases and J 2 bases; nucleotides not matched to a gene: 14. CDR3 length: 17 amino acids. Germline V gene data show CDR1 as SNHLY and CDR2 as FYNNEI.

The J gene is TRBJ2-5, the V gene TRBV7-9; 7 bases map to TRBD1. V lost 7 bases to trimming and J lost 7 bases; unmatched junction nucleotides: 12. Germline-derived CDR1 and CDR2 are SEHNR and FQNEAQ (reference sequence). The CDR3 consists of 14 residues. CDR3 DNA sequence: TGTGCCAGCAACAAACAGGGGTCTGAAGGGACCCAGTACTTC. Translated, it gives CASNKQGSEGTQYF. The complete variable domain, with remaining parts taken from reference TRBV7-9 and TRBJ2-5, reads DTGVSQNPRHKITKRGQNVTFRCDPISEHNRLYWYRQTLGQGPEFLTYFQNEAQLEKSRLLSDRFSAERPKGSFSTLEIQRTEQGDSAMYLCASNKQGSEGTQYFGPGTRLLVL.

V usage is TRBV6-5 and J usage is TRBJ2-1; 8 bases fit TRBD1. Trimming removed 4 bases from V and 5 bases from J; junction bases left unmatched: 7. Germline-derived CDR1 and CDR2 are MNHEY and SVGAGI. The CDR3 has 15 residues. CDR3 DNA sequence: TGTGCCAGCAGTTCGGACAGGGTTCTTCACAATGAGCAGTTCTTC. This encodes CASSSDRVLHNEQFF.

This sequence joins TRBV18 and TRBJ1-1, with D perhaps matching TRBD1 (5 bases). The CDR3 length is 15 residues. From germline, CDR1 is KGHSH and CDR2 LQKENI. V dropped 1 base and J dropped 5 bases, with 14 bases sitting between them. The CDR3 is CASSPLPRVGTEAFF. The CDR3 coding sequence is TGTGCCAGCTCACCACTTCCCAGGGTTGGAACTGAAGCTTTCTTT.

This rearrangement joins TRBV10-3 to TRBJ1-5; the D gene is possibly TRBD1 (6 bases). V dropped 4 bases and J dropped 7 bases, with 23 bases sitting between them. The germline CDR1 and CDR2 sequences are ENHRY and SYGVKD. This CDR3 is 17 amino acids long. The CDR3 region is CAISADTGTRSGQPQHF. DNA for the CDR3: TGTGCCATCAGTGCCGACACCGGGACAAGGAGCGGACAGCCCCAGCATTTT.

The chain joins TRBV7-2 to TRBJ2-7; 7 bases line up with TRBD2. The CDR3 is 14 residues long. Trimming at V came to 3 bases and at J to 2 bases, leaving 4 bases not matched to a gene. Germline loops: CDR1 SGHTA, CDR2 FQGNSA. The CDR3 coding sequence is TGTGCCAGCAGCTTCGATGGGAGGGCCTACGAGCAGTACTTC. Its protein product is CASSFDGRAYEQYF. The variable domain in full, completed from reference TRBV7-2 and TRBJ2-7, reads GAGVSQSPSNKVTEKGKDVELRCDPISGHTALYWYRQSLGQGLEFLIYFQGNSAPDKSGLPSDRFSAERTGGSVSTLTIQRTQQEDSAVYLCASSFDGRAYEQYFGPGTRLTVT.

V is TRBV23-1 and J is TRBJ1-2, with D unclear. TRBV23-1 belongs to the ORF category, with a function that is uncertain. V lost 0 bases and J lost 7, with 9 bases in between. The CDR3 extends over 13 amino acids. The chain's CDR3 is CASSQSEGSGYTF. In DNA form, the CDR3 reads TGCGCCAGCAGTCAATCGGAGGGTAGTGGCTACACCTTC.

The rearrangement links TRBV28 to TRBJ2-7, with D possibly TRBD1 on 5 matching bases. Looked up from germline, CDR1 is MDHEN and CDR2 is SYDVKM. V dropped 2 bases and J dropped 2 bases, with 13 bases sitting between them. This CDR3 region has 15 residues. The CDR3 bases are TGTGCCAGCAGTTTAGGGCAGGGCCGCCCCTACGAGCAGTACTTC. It encodes CASSLGQGRPYEQYF.

The rearrangement links TRBV7-3 to TRBJ2-7; 7 bases map to TRBD2. CDR1 is SGHTA and CDR2 is FQGTGA in the germline V gene. Trimming took 5 bases from V and 2 from J; bases not matched to a gene: 6. The CDR3 has 14 amino acids. The CDR3 sequence is CASSRLADTYEQYF. The CDR3, as DNA: TGTGCCAGCAGCCGACTAGCCGATACCTACGAGCAGTACTTC.

CDR3 in DNA: TGCGCCAGCAGCTGGGGGACAGGGCCGAACACCGGGGAGCTGTTTTTT. This gives the protein CASSWGTGPNTGELFF. The chain is built from TRBV5-1 and TRBJ2-2, with TRBD1 matching 9 bases. The CDR3 consists of 16 residues. Looked up from germline, CDR1 is SGHRS and CDR2 is YFSETQ. V was clipped by 3 bases and J by 0 bases; unmatched bases: 3.

Here the CDR3 reads CASSPKTGRGYTF. CDR3 nucleotides: TGTGCCAGCAGTCCAAAAACAGGGAGAGGCTACACCTTC. J is TRBJ1-2 and V is TRBV27; D might be TRBD1 (6 bases). Germline CDR1 is MNHEY and CDR2 is SMNVEV (reference sequence). Trimming shortened V by 5 bases and J by 8 bases, and 15 bases separated the two germline ends. This CDR3 is 13 amino acids long.

In this sample, this clone turned up a few times. The genes are TRBV5-1 and TRBJ2-5; 9 bases line up with TRBD2. The CDR3 loop spans 18 amino acids. Germline V lookup: CDR1 SGHRS, CDR2 YFSETQ. Germline trimming cut 4 bases from V and 3 bases from J; bases unmatched to any gene: 16. The CDR3 sequence is CASSVGPRGRAWEETQYF. The CDR3 coding sequence is TGCGCCAGCAGCGTCGGTCCTCGCGGGAGGGCCTGGGAAGAGACCCAGTACTTC.

This clone was found a few times. The chain carries TRBV4-3 and TRBJ1-4, with D perhaps matching TRBD1 (5 bases). Germline CDR1 reads LGHNA; CDR2 reads YSLEER. V shed 1 base and J shed 5 bases, with 17 bases lying between them. The length of the CDR3 is 17 residues. CDR3 sequence reads: CASSQGTRGGDNEKLFF. CDR3 in DNA: TGCGCCAGCAGCCAAGGAACGAGGGGCGGGGACAATGAAAAACTGTTTTTT.

This clone was counted a few times. CDR3 sequence: CASSLKRPDTQYF. DNA for the CDR3: TGTGCCAGCAGTCTGAAGCGCCCAGATACGCAGTATTTT. This chain links TRBV2 with TRBJ2-3; D is undetermined. The CDR3 totals 13 residues. CDR1 is SNHLY, CDR2 FYNNEI, per germline. Deletions cut 5 bases from V and 4 bases from J, with 10 bases between.

This chain connects TRBV29-1 to TRBJ2-7; D gene unclear. Germline V CDR1 and CDR2: SQVTM, ANQGSEA. The CDR3 is 12 amino acids. Trimming left V 1 base short and J 6 bases short, with 10 bases between. The CDR3, as DNA: TGCAGCGTTGAAGGGAGAAGAGGCGAGCAGTACTTC. Translated: CSVEGRRGEQYF.

This clone was detected only once. This chain joins TRBV5-1 and TRBJ1-2, with D hard to call. CDR1 and CDR2 (germline): SGHRS, YFSETQ. The CDR3 loop spans 15 amino acids. V was clipped by 4 bases and J by 2 bases, with 15 bases between them. CDR3 in amino acids: CASSTRPGGNYGYTF. DNA of the CDR3: TGCGCCAGCAGCACCAGACCGGGAGGGAACTATGGCTACACCTTC.

This clone turned up a few times. The chain couples TRBV6-1 to TRBJ1-5; D possibly corresponds to TRBD1 (5 bases). The CDR3 covers 14 residues. V was clipped by 1 base and J by 6 bases, with 10 bases between them. Germline CDR1 reads MNHNS; CDR2 reads SASEGT. The CDR3 is CASSEVGGSQPQHF. CDR3 in DNA: TGTGCCAGCAGTGAAGTCGGGGGAAGTCAGCCCCAGCATTTT.

The rearrangement links TRBV11-2 to TRBJ2-7, with 7 positions matching TRBD2. The CDR3 runs 15 residues. Germline V gene sequence: CDR1 SGHAT, CDR2 FQNNGV. Trimming cost V 2 bases and J 0 bases; bases outside gene matches: 4. The CDR3 here is CASSLTSANSYEQYF. In nucleotides, the CDR3 is TGTGCCAGCAGCTTAACTAGCGCTAACTCCTACGAGCAGTACTTC.

This clone was counted a few times. The CDR3 coding sequence is TGTGCCAGCACTGTGGACAGACAAAGTACCGGGGAGCTGTTTTTT. Protein product: CASTVDRQSTGELFF. The chain employs TRBV2 and TRBJ2-2, with D tentatively TRBD1 (6 bases). V dropped 7 bases and J dropped 5 bases, with 17 bases sitting between them. In germline, CDR1 is SNHLY, CDR2 FYNNEI. This CDR3 spans 15 amino acids.

The rearrangement links TRBV5-1 to TRBJ2-7; TRBD2 is a possible D gene (6 bases). Per the germline V gene, CDR1 is SGHRS and CDR2 is YFSETQ. Trimming took off 4 bases at V and 2 bases at J, with 10 bases between the two ends. The CDR3 has 13 residues. This chain's CDR3 is CASSQPGAYEQYF. Here the CDR3 DNA reads TGCGCCAGCAGCCAACCGGGAGCCTACGAGCAGTACTTC.

The chain employs TRBV6-6 and TRBJ2-2; possibly TRBD2 for D (5 bases). This CDR3 spans 14 amino acids. The V and J ends lost 4 bases and 4 bases respectively, with 10 bases between them. CDR1 and CDR2 from the germline V gene are MNHNY and SVGAGI (reference sequence). The CDR3 is CASSSIGVTGELFF. The CDR3 coding sequence is TGTGCCAGCAGTTCCATCGGGGTCACCGGGGAGCTGTTTTTT.